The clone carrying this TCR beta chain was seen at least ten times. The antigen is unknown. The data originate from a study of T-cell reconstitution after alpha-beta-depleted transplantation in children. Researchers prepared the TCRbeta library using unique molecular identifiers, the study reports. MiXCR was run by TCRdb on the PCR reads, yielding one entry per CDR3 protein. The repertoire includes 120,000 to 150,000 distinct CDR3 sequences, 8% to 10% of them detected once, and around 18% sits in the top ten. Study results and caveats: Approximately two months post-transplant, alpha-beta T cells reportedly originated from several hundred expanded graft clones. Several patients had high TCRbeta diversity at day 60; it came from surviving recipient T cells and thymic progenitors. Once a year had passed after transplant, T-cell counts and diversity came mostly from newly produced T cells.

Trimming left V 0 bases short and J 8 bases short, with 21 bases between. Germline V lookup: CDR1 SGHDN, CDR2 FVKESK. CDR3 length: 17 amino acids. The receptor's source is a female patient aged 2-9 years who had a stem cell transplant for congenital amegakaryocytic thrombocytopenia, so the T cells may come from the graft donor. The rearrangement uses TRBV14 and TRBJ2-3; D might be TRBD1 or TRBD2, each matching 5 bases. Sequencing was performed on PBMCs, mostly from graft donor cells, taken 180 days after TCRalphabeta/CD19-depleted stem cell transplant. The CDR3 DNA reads TGTGCCAGCAGCCAAGATTTCATGGTACTAGGGGACGGTACGCAGTATTTT. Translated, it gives CASSQDFMVLGDGTQYF. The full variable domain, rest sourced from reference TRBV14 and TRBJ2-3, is EAGVTQFPSHSVIEKGQTVTLRCDPISGHDNLYWYRRVMGKEIKFLLHFVKESKQDESGMPNNRFLAERTGGTYSTLKVQPAELEDSGVYFCASSQDFMVLGDGTQYFGPGTRLTVL.